This T cell receptor (beta chain) was captured in a study of tumor-infiltrating lymphocytes in primary liver carcinoma. Across the whole study: Donors had hepatocellular carcinoma or combined HCC and intrahepatic cholangiocarcinoma. Yields of productive TCRbeta reads ranged from roughly 3.65 to 7.13 million per sample and were similar across tissue types. Study results and limitations: Tumor-adjacent and tumor-blood pairs displayed less overlap than did pairs of tumor regions.

For blood RNA, unsorted whole blood served as the source, and germline DNA was extracted too. Starting from roughly 540 ng of total RNA, TCR beta cDNA was produced with a primer in the constant region. Libraries of TCR beta came from three nested multiplex PCR rounds with slightly modified ARM-PCR. MiXCR was run by TCRdb on the multiplex PCR reads, yielding one entry per CDR3 protein. The table records some 190,000 distinct CDR3 sequences, approximately 60% of them present only once. This clonotype was picked up one time. Its antigen is as yet unknown. The sequenced sample was peripheral blood. This TCR was recovered from a man aged 40-49 years with primary liver carcinoma and hepatitis B virus infection.

In DNA form, the CDR3 reads TGTGCCAGCTGTATAGGCCCTGGGGAGCAGTACTTC. Protein product: CASCIGPGEQYF. J is TRBJ2-7 and V is TRBV11-2, with D unresolved. The CDR3 is 12 residues long. Germline V CDR1 and CDR2: SGHAT, FQNNGV. Trimming stripped 8 bases from V and 7 bases from J, with 15 bases between.